This T cell receptor beta chain was documented in a study of blood T cell repertoires in COVID-19. Profiled with immunoSEQ multiplex PCR; TCRdb holds only in-frame clones, not every one. The sample yields 200,000 to 300,000 clones, roughly 88% seen once. CDR1 MGHRA and CDR2 YSYEKL come from the germline V gene. V trimming: 3 bases; J trimming: 1 base; junction bases outside the gene matches: 15. The CDR3 contains 19 residues. The source is a man aged 40-55 years who had recovered from COVID-19. The source material was peripheral blood. The J gene is TRBJ2-7, the V gene TRBV4-1, with 10 bases that match TRBD2. The CDR3 DNA is TGCGCCAGCAGCCAGCACCTCATCTTACTAGCGGGAAGGTCCTACGAGCAGTACTTC. This gives the protein CASSQHLILLAGRSYEQYF.